A selection of T cell receptor beta chains follows, all from one sample in a study of blood T cell repertoires in COVID-19. The table came from immunoSEQ multiplex PCR; TCRdb's copy has only in-frame clones and leaves some out. The top ten hold around 6.9% of the sample, which has 200,000 to 250,000 clones, about nine tenths seen once. The source material was peripheral blood. The receptors were sampled from a man between 60 and 75 years old who had recovered from COVID-19. The conserved cysteine and the conserved F or W are not part of the CDR3 here. D genes are given only for firm matches. Part of the rows lack a size; the others show once, few, many or a class for expanded clones.

-,TRBD1,TRBJ2-3,TRBV19,ASSAPGTGQADTQY
-,-,TRBJ1-1,TRBV19,ASSTGQWVTEAF
-,-,TRBJ2-1,TRBV7-6,ASSPSGREQF
-,TRBD1,TRBJ1-5,TRBV24-1,ATSEPGTGSLQPQH
-,TRBD2,TRBJ2-3,TRBV5-1,ASSLGGGATDTQY
-,-,TRBJ2-5,TRBV7-3,ASSPQRQETQY
once,TRBD2,TRBJ2-5,TRBV6-5,ASSLPYGGGETQY
-,-,TRBJ2-1,TRBV3-1/TRBV3-2,ASSQGPTSTSEQF
-,TRBD2,TRBJ2-1,TRBV11-3,ASSLPRTSGRSNEQF
-,TRBD2,TRBJ2-7,TRBV6-2/TRBV6-3,ASRRLAGPEQY
few,-,TRBJ2-3,TRBV6-4,ASSEGPSTDTQY
-,-,TRBJ1-2,TRBV6-5,ASSVARLGYT
-,TRBD2,TRBJ2-1,TRBV15,ATSRGTSERYNEQF
-,TRBD2,TRBJ2-2,TRBV30,AWSQRTSGRLPGELF
-,-,TRBJ1-1,TRBV6-6,ASSTQGNTEAF
-,-,TRBJ2-7,TRBV15,ATSRDLGGRAYEQY